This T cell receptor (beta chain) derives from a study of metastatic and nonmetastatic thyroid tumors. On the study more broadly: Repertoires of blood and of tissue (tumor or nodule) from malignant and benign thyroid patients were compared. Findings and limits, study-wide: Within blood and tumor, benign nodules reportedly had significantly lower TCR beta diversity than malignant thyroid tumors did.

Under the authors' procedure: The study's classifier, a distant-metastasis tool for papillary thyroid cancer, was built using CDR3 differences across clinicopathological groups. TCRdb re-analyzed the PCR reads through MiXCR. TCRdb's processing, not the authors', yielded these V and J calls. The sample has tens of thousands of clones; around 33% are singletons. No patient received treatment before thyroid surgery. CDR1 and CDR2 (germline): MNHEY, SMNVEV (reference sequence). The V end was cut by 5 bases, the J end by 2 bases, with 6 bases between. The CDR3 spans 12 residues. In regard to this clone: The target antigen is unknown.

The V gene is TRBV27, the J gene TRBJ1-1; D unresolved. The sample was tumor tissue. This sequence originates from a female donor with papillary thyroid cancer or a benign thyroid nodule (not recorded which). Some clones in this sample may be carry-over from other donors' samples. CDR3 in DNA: TGTGCCAGCAGTGAACGCAACACTGAAGCTTTCTTT. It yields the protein CASSERNTEAFF.